This T cell receptor beta chain was recovered during a study of long-term antiretroviral therapy in people with HIV. This CDR3 comprises 16 residues. Germline values: CDR1 SGHRS, CDR2 YFSETQ. Trimming stripped 2 bases from V and 2 bases from J, with 11 bases between. An immunoSEQ assay, version v3.0, was performed at survey level. Sequenced by immunoSEQ multiplex PCR; TCRdb stores in-frame clones only, minus some. The sample consists of 33,000 or so clones, 97% of them appearing once. The chain carries TRBV5-1 and TRBJ2-6; maybe TRBD2 (5 bases). The sequencing here drew on unsorted PBMCs, taken 7.6 years after starting antiretroviral therapy. The sequence derives from a man aged 30 to 45 with HIV. The CDR3 spells CASSFGRRAGANVLTF. CDR3 nucleotide sequence: TGCGCCAGCAGCTTTGGCAGGCGGGCTGGGGCCAACGTCCTGACTTTC.